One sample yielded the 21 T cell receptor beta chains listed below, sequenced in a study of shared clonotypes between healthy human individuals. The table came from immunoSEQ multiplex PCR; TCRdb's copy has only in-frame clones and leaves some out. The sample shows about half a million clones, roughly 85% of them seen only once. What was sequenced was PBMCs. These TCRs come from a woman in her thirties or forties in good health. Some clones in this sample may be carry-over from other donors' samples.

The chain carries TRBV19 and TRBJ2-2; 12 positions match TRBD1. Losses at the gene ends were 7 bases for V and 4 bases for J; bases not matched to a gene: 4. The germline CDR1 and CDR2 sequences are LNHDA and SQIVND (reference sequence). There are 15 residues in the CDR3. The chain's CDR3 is CASKGQGAATGELFF. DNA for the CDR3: TGTGCCAGTAAGGGACAGGGGGCGGCCACCGGGGAGCTGTTTTTT.

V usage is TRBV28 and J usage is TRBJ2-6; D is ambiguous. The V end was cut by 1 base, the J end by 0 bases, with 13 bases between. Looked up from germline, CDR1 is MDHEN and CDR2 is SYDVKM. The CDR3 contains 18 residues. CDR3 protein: CASSLLRVLSSGANVLTF. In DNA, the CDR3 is TGTGCCAGCAGTTTATTAAGAGTTTTAAGCTCTGGGGCCAACGTCCTGACTTTC.

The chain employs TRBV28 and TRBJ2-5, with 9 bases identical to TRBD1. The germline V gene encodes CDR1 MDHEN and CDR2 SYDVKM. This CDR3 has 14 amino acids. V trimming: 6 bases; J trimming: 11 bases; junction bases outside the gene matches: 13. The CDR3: CASSRVGQGREQYF. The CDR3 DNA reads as TGTGCCAGCAGCCGAGTCGGACAGGGGAGGGAGCAGTACTTC.

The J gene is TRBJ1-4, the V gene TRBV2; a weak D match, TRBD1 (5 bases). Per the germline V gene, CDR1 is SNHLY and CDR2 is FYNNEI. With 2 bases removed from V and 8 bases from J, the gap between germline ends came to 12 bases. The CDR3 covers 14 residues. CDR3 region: CASSERGAGEKLFF. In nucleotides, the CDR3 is TGTGCCAGCAGTGAAAGAGGGGCTGGAGAAAAACTGTTTTTT.

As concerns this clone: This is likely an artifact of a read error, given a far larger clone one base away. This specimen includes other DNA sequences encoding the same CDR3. The CDR3 loop is CASSHYQHNEQFF. CDR3 DNA: TGCGCCAGCAGCCATTATCAGCACAATGAGCAGTTCTTC. J is TRBJ2-1 and V is TRBV11-1; D uncertain. Germline CDR1 SGHAT, CDR2 FQDESV (reference sequence). The CDR3 covers 13 residues.

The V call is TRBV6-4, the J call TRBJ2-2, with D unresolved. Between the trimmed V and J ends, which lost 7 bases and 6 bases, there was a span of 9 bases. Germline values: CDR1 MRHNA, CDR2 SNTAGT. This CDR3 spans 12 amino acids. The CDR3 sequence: CASIRPPGELFF. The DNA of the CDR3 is TGTGCCAGCATCCGACCCCCCGGGGAGCTGTTTTTT.

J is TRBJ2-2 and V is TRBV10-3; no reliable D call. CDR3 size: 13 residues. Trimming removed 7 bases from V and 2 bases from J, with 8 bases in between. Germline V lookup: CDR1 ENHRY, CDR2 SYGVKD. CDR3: CAIMRSNTGELFF. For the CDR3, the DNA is TGTGCCATCATGAGGTCAAACACCGGGGAGCTGTTTTTT.

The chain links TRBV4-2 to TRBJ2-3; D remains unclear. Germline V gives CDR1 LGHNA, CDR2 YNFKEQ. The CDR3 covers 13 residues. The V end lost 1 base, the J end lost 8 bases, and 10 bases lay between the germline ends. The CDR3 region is CASSQGDGGTQYF. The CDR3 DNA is TGTGCCAGCAGCCAAGGCGACGGCGGTACGCAGTATTTT.

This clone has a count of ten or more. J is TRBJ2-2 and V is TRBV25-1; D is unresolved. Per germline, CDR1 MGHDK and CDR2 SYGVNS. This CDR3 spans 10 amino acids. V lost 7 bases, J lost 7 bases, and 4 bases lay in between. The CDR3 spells CASMDGELFF. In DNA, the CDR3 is TGTGCCAGCATGGACGGGGAGCTGTTTTTT.

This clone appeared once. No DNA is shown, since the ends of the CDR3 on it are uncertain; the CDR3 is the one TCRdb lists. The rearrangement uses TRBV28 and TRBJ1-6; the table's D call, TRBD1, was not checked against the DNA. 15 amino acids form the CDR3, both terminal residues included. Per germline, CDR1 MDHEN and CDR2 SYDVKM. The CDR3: CASSFLAGVVSPLHF.

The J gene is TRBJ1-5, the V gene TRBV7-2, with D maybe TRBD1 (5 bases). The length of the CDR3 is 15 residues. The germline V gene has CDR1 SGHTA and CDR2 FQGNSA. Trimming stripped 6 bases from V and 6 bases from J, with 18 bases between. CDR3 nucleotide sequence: TGTGCCAGCAGTCCTGGTGGAGGGGTCGGTCAGCCCCAGCATTTT. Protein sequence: CASSPGGGVGQPQHF.

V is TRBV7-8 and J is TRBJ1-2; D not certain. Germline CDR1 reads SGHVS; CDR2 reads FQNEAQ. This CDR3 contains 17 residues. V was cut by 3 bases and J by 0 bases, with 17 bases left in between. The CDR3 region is CASSFRVPGPPNYGYTF. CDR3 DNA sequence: TGTGCCAGCAGCTTTAGGGTTCCCGGACCACCTAACTATGGCTACACCTTC.

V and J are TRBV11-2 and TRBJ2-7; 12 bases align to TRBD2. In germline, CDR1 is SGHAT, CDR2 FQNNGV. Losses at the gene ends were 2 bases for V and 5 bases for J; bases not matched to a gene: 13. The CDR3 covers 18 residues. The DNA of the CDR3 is TGTGCCAGCAGCTTACTAGCGGGAGGGCTCGGGATACACAACGAGCAGTACTTC. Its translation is CASSLLAGGLGIHNEQYF.

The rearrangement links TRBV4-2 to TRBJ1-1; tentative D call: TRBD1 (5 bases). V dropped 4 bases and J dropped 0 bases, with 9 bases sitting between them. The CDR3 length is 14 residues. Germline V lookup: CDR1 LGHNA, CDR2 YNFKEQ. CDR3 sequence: CASSLGLMNTEAFF. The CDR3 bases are TGTGCCAGCAGCCTGGGACTCATGAACACTGAAGCTTTCTTT.

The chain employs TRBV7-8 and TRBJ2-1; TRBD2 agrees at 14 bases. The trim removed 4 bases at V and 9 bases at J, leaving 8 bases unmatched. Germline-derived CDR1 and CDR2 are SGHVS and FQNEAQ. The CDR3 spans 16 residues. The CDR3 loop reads CASSSSGTSGSIEQFF. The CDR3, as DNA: TGTGCCAGCAGCTCCTCCGGGACTAGCGGGAGTATTGAGCAGTTCTTC.

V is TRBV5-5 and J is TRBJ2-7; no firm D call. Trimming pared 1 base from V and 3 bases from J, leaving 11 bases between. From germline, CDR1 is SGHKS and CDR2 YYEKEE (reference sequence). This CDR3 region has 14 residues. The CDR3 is CASSLNPEVYEQYF. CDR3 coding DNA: TGTGCCAGCAGCTTGAACCCAGAAGTCTACGAGCAGTACTTC.

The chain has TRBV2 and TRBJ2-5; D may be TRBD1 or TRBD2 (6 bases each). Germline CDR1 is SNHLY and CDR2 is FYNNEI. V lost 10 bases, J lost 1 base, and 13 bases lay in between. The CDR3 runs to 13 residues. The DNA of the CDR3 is TGTGCCACCCATGGGGGGCCCCAAGAGACCCAGTACTTC. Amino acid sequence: CATHGGPQETQYF. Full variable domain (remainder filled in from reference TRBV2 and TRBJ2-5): EPEVTQTPSHQVTQMGQEVILRCVPISNHLYFYWYRQILGQKVEFLVSFYNNEISEKSEIFDDQFSVERPDGSNFTLKIRSTKLEDSAMYFCATHGGPQETQYFGPGTRLLVL.

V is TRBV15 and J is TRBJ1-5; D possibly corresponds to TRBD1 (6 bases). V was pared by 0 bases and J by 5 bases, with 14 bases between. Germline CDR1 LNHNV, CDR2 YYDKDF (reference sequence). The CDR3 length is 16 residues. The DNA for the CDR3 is TGTGCCACCAGCAGAGATTCGGGCAGGGGACATCAGCCCCAGCATTTT. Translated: CATSRDSGRGHQPQHF.

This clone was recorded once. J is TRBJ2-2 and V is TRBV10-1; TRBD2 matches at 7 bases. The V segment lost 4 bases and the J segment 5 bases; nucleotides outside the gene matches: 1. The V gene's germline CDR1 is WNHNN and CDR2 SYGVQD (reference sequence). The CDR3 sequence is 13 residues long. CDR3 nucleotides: TGCGCCAGCAGTGCGGGGGGAACCGGGGAGCTGTTTTTT. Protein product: CASSAGGTGELFF.

The DNA of the CDR3 is TGTGCCAGCAGCGAAAATAGGGGAACAGGGTCCACCGGGGAGCTGTTTTTT. This sequence encodes CASSENRGTGSTGELFF. The chain couples TRBV21-1 to TRBJ2-2; the table's TRBD1 call for D was not verified on the DNA. TRBV21-1 is a listed pseudogene. CDR3 size: 17 residues.

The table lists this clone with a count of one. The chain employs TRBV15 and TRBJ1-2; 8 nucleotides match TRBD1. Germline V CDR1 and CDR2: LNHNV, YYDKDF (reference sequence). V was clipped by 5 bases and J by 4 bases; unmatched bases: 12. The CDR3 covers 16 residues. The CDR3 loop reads CATSLTRPGTGYGYTF. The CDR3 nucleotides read TGTGCCACCAGCCTGACACGTCCCGGGACAGGCTATGGCTACACCTTC.